Listed below are T cell receptor beta chains from one sample, sequenced in a study of CD8 T cells in ankylosing spondylitis. TCRdb redid the calling of the 5' RACE reads with MiXCR, one entry per CDR3 protein. The sample holds approximately 220,000 distinct CDR3 sequences, roughly 24% seen once. Sequenced input: blood, either unsorted or a sorted T cell fraction (not recorded which). Source of these receptors: a male donor with ankylosing spondylitis or in good health (not recorded which). The CDR3 runs from the conserved cysteine through the conserved F or W. The D gene is left open where the match is weak. Some rows have no size entry. The others give once, few or many, or a class for an expanded clone.

V: TRBV7-9; size: many; D: .; J: TRBJ2-1; CDR3: CASSGRSDEQFF; DNA: TGTGCCAGCAGCGGCCGTAGCGATGAGCAGTTCTTC
V: TRBV28; size: many; D: .; J: TRBJ1-1; CDR3: CASSSPGTDTEAFF; DNA: TGTGCCAGCAGTTCTCCGGGGACCGACACTGAAGCTTTCTTT
V: TRBV6-2/TRBV6-3; size: many; D: .; J: TRBJ1-5; CDR3: CASSYTHYGGQDQPQHF; DNA: TGTGCCAGCAGTTACACCCATTACGGGGGGCAGGATCAGCCCCAGCATTTT
V: TRBV5-1; size: many; D: .; J: TRBJ2-3; CDR3: CASSLARTGEHTDTQYF; DNA: TGCGCCAGCAGCTTGGCCCGTACGGGAGAGCACACAGATACGCAGTATTTT
V: TRBV4-1; size: .; D: TRBD2; J: TRBJ2-6; CDR3: CASSLTGTSGTSGANVLTF; DNA: TGCGCCAGCAGCCTAACCGGGACTAGCGGCACCTCTGGGGCCAACGTCCTGACTTTC
V: TRBV4-3; size: many; D: .; J: TRBJ2-1; CDR3: CASSRTSRVDEQFF; DNA: TGCGCCAGCAGCCGGACGTCCCGAGTCGATGAGCAGTTCTTC
V: TRBV20-1; size: few; D: TRBD1; J: TRBJ1-4; CDR3: CSASGQGAGENEKLFF; DNA: TGCAGTGCTTCAGGACAGGGGGCCGGAGAAAATGAAAAACTGTTTTTT
V: TRBV5-1; size: once; D: TRBD2; J: TRBJ2-3; CDR3: CASRTLAGRQRGTDTQYF; DNA: TGCGCCAGCAGGACACTAGCGGGACGGCAGAGGGGCACAGATACGCAGTATTTT
V: TRBV7-2; size: few; D: TRBD2; J: TRBJ2-1; CDR3: CASSPPAGAEQFF; DNA: TGTGCCAGCAGCCCGCCTGCGGGAGCTGAGCAGTTCTTC
V: TRBV5-1; size: many; D: TRBD2; J: TRBJ2-3; CDR3: CASSLVGLPVADTQYF; DNA: TGCGCCAGCAGCTTGGTGGGACTACCGGTGGCAGATACGCAGTATTTT
V: TRBV11-1; size: many; D: TRBD2; J: TRBJ2-7; CDR3: CASSFSAGGRGYEQYF; DNA: TGTGCCAGCAGCTTCTCAGCGGGAGGTAGAGGCTACGAGCAGTACTTC
V: TRBV30; size: .; D: TRBD1; J: TRBJ2-2; CDR3: CAWAGTATGELFF; DNA: TGTGCCTGGGCCGGGACAGCGACCGGGGAGCTGTTTTTT
V: TRBV6-2/TRBV6-3; size: many; D: .; J: TRBJ2-4; CDR3: CASSYTPGSLAKNIQYF; DNA: TGTGCCAGCAGTTACACCCCAGGATCCCTAGCCAAAAACATTCAGTACTTC
V: TRBV9; size: many; D: TRBD1; J: TRBJ1-5; CDR3: CASSVDAGGAHQPQHF; DNA: TGTGCCAGCAGCGTAGATGCAGGGGGCGCGCATCAGCCCCAGCATTTT
V: TRBV20-1; size: few; D: .; J: TRBJ2-6; CDR3: CSASKGLKGGWGANVLTF; DNA: TGCAGTGCTAGTAAAGGACTGAAAGGGGGGTGGGGGGCCAACGTCCTGACTTTC
V: TRBV20-1; size: .; D: TRBD2; J: TRBJ2-7; CDR3: CSARDRGTSPYEQYF; DNA: TGCAGTGCTAGAGATCGGGGGACTAGCCCCTACGAGCAGTACTTC
V: TRBV7-7; size: few; D: TRBD2; J: TRBJ2-3; CDR3: CASSTGLAGVTDTQYF; DNA: TGTGCTAGCAGCACAGGACTAGCGGGAGTTACAGATACGCAGTATTTT
V: TRBV10-3; size: .; D: .; J: TRBJ1-6; CDR3: CAIRREVDSPLHF; DNA: TGTGCCATCAGGCGCGAAGTGGATTCACCCCTCCACTTT
V: TRBV29-1; size: many; D: .; J: TRBJ2-5; CDR3: CSVEGQAQETQYF; DNA: TGCAGCGTTGAGGGGCAGGCCCAAGAGACCCAGTACTTC
V: TRBV4-1; size: many; D: TRBD1; J: TRBJ2-7; CDR3: CASSQSSTGVGEQYF; DNA: TGCGCCAGCAGCCAATCCTCGACAGGGGTCGGCGAGCAGTACTTC
V: TRBV11-2; size: .; D: .; J: TRBJ2-1; CDR3: CASSSPKNEQFF; DNA: TGTGCCAGCAGCTCGCCGAAAAATGAGCAGTTCTTC
V: TRBV24-1; size: many; D: TRBD1; J: TRBJ2-7; CDR3: CATSSVGRTGTYEQYF; DNA: TGTGCCACCAGTTCCGTGGGCCGGACAGGCACCTACGAGCAGTACTTC
V: TRBV29-1; size: many; D: TRBD2; J: TRBJ2-7; CDR3: CSASSRLAGTYEQYF; DNA: TGCAGCGCTTCCTCTCGACTAGCGGGGACCTACGAGCAGTACTTC
V: TRBV29-1; size: .; D: .; J: TRBJ2-5; CDR3: CSVAGGGIQETQYF; DNA: TGCAGCGTGGCCGGAGGGGGGATTCAAGAGACCCAGTACTTC
V: TRBV6-1; size: .; D: .; J: TRBJ1-1; CDR3: CASSEYGVGQINTEAFF; DNA: TGTGCCAGCAGTGAATATGGTGTAGGGCAGATCAACACTGAAGCTTTCTTT
V: TRBV29-1; size: many; D: .; J: TRBJ2-1; CDR3: CSVVDSQRYSSYNEQFF; DNA: TGCAGCGTTGTTGACAGCCAGCGGTACAGCTCCTACAATGAGCAGTTCTTC
V: TRBV6-1; size: few; D: .; J: TRBJ2-1; CDR3: CASSLEVSSYNEQFF; DNA: TGTGCCAGCAGCCTGGAGGTTTCAAGCTACAATGAGCAGTTCTTC
V: TRBV18; size: .; D: TRBD2; J: TRBJ2-7; CDR3: CASSPPGTSATQYF; DNA: TGTGCCAGCTCACCACCGGGGACTAGCGCGACGCAGTACTTC
V: TRBV20-1; size: .; D: TRBD2; J: TRBJ2-1; CDR3: CSARLLLAGYYNEQFF; DNA: TGCAGTGCTAGACTCCTACTAGCGGGCTACTACAATGAGCAGTTCTTC
V: TRBV29-1; size: .; D: TRBD2; J: TRBJ2-5; CDR3: CSVIGTSETQYF; DNA: TGCAGCGTGATAGGGACTAGCGAGACCCAGTACTTC
V: TRBV20-1; size: many; D: .; J: TRBJ2-5; CDR3: CSAGTGTRAETQYF; DNA: TGCAGTGCGGGAACCGGGACCCGGGCGGAGACCCAGTACTTC
V: TRBV20-1; size: .; D: .; J: TRBJ2-3; CDR3: CSATFVDTQYF; DNA: TGCAGTGCTACCTTCGTGGATACGCAGTATTTT
V: TRBV12-3/TRBV12-4; size: .; D: TRBD1; J: TRBJ1-1; CDR3: CASSFGSGGEAFF; DNA: TGTGCCAGCAGTTTCGGTTCAGGGGGAGAAGCTTTCTTT